This T cell receptor (beta chain) is drawn from a study of shared clonotypes between healthy human individuals. Data came from immunoSEQ multiplex PCR; TCRdb stores just in-frame clones and leaves some out. The sample lists more than 2,000,000 clones; approximately 93% were seen once. Regarding this clone: At the DNA level, this CDR3 is encoded by other sequences in the same sample as well.

The V end lost 3 bases, the J end lost 3 bases, and 9 bases lay between the germline ends. This CDR3 spans 13 amino acids. CDR1 and CDR2 from the germline V gene are GTSNPN and SVGIG (reference sequence). Sequenced input: naive CD4+ T cells from PBMCs. Subset denoted: CD45RA+ positively selected. The V gene is TRBV30, the J gene TRBJ1-5; D is uncertain. The TCR was taken from a man younger than 35 in good health. Some clones in this sample may be carry-over from other donors' samples. The CDR3 coding sequence is TGTGCCTGGAGCAGCCAGGACAATCAGCCCCAGCATTTT. Its translation is CAWSSQDNQPQHF.